This T cell receptor beta chain was captured in a study of regulatory T cells in long-lasting Graves disease. This clonotype showed up many times. Through Arm-PCR of CDR3 regions and iRepertoire HTBI primers, TCR beta libraries were built. TCRdb analysed the multiplex PCR reads with MiXCR anew, one entry per CDR3 protein. The data contain roughly 380,000 distinct CDR3 sequences, less than 20% of them singletons. Time point specified: newly diagnosed GD, antithyroid drugs for less than 3 months. Generation of the TCR library employed RNA extracted from PBMCs. It was American Thyroid Association guidelines that determined Graves' disease diagnosis. The patients included were those that came from an endocrinology department in Xi'an, China. The V gene's germline CDR1 is LNHNV and CDR2 YYDKDF (reference sequence). V dropped 0 bases and J dropped 5 bases, with 7 bases sitting between them. The CDR3 consists of 13 residues.

The source of this sequence is a female donor with Graves disease. The specimen was peripheral blood mononuclear cells (PBMCs), collected at new diagnosis, from a patient treated with antithyroid drugs. This chain joins TRBV15 and TRBJ1-2; unclear D gene. The CDR3 sequence: CATSREGSYGYTF. The CDR3 DNA follows: TGTGCCACCAGCAGAGAAGGGAGTTATGGCTACACCTTC.